This is a list of T cell receptor beta chains from one sample in a study of regulatory T cells in long-lasting Graves disease. TCRdb analysed the multiplex PCR reads with MiXCR anew, one entry per CDR3 protein. The sample yields approximately 350,000 distinct CDR3 sequences, around 15% seen once. These same data were also listed under a study on T cells in Graves' hyperthyroidism and ophthalmopathy.

Specimen: peripheral blood mononuclear cells (PBMCs), collected at new diagnosis, from a patient treated with antithyroid drugs. Source of these receptors: a woman aged 18-29 years with Graves disease. Both conserved end residues are trimmed from each CDR3. Clone sizes are given selectively: once, few, many, or a class where the clone is expanded.

>TRBV11-3|TRBJ2-5|many
ASSLRGGQETQY
>TRBV6-2/TRBV6-3|TRBJ2-1|many
ASSYSAGEIRGSYNEQF
>TRBV20-1|TRBJ2-1|many
SASGLAKNEQF
>TRBV19|TRBJ1-1|-
ASSIRGLNTEAF
>TRBV3-1|TRBJ2-7|many
ASSQGHSYEQY
>TRBV11-3|TRBJ2-5|few
ASSLLGGRAYSETQY
>TRBV10-2|TRBJ2-1|many
ATLGGLAGLSSYNEQF
>TRBV11-2|TRBJ1-1|many
ASSHYRGQDTEAF
>TRBV28|TRBJ1-2|many
ASSSGQGLNYGYT
>TRBV15|TRBJ1-3|-
ATSRDRADSSGNTIY
>TRBV4-1|TRBJ2-5|-
ASSQDLSQETQY
>TRBV20-1|TRBJ1-5|-
SARGWGDQPQH
>TRBV29-1|TRBJ2-6|few
SVTTESGGANVLT
>TRBV6-5|TRBJ2-2|many
ASSFSSRSNTGELF
>TRBV28|TRBJ1-3|-
ASSHGNTIY
>TRBV6-5|TRBJ1-2|-
ASSYFDTGHYGYT
>TRBV3-1|TRBJ1-1|many
ASSQSLGTGSTEAF
>TRBV12-3/TRBV12-4|TRBJ2-5|-
ASSPARQDQETQY
>TRBV15|TRBJ1-4|-
ATSRTPLKNEKLF
>TRBV7-3|TRBJ2-1|many
ASSPSGGANNEQF
>TRBV20-1|TRBJ2-1|many
SARDWGQGSSYNEQF
>TRBV20-1|TRBJ1-2|-
SARAQDGVYGCT
>TRBV20-1|TRBJ2-1|few
SAREFRTLDLGGEQF
>TRBV10-3|TRBJ1-5|-
AISVTLGSQPQH
>TRBV5-5|TRBJ1-2|few
ASSRQANYGYT
>TRBV7-2|TRBJ1-2|many
ASSLQRDPNYGYT
>TRBV19|TRBJ1-5|-
ASSLGDRRSQPQH
>TRBV12-3/TRBV12-4|TRBJ1-1|few
ASSFVSRENTEAF
>TRBV13|TRBJ2-3|many
ASSSWTNEDTQY
>TRBV6-5|TRBJ2-2|many
ASSYQPDYTGELF
>TRBV12-3/TRBV12-4|TRBJ1-1|-
ASSRSWTEAF
>TRBV5-6|TRBJ1-2|few
ASSLDRGQFGYT